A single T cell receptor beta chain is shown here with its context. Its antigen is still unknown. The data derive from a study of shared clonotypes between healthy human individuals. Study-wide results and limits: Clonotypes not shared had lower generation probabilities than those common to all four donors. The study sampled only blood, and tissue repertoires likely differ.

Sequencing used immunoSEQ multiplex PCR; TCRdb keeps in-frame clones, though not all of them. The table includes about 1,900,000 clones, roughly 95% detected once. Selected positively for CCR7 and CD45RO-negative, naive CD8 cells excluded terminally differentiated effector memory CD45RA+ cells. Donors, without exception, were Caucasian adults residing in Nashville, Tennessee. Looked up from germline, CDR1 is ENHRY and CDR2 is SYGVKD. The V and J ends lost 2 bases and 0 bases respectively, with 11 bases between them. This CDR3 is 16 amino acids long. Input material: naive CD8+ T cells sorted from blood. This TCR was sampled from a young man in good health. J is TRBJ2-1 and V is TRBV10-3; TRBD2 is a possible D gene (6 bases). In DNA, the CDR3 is TGTGCCATCAGTGAGATTCGGGGGAGCTCCTACAATGAGCAGTTCTTC. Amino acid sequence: CAISEIRGSSYNEQFF.